These T cell receptor beta chains were read from a single sample in a study of T cells in Graves' hyperthyroidism and ophthalmopathy. MiXCR was run by TCRdb on the multiplex PCR reads, yielding one entry per CDR3 protein. This repertoire shows approximately 500,000 distinct CDR3 sequences, around 46% found once; its top ten account for roughly 8.2%. The sequencing input was peripheral blood or thyroid tissue (not recorded which). These receptors came from a young woman with Graves' hyperthyroidism. CDR3s include the opening cysteine and the closing phenylalanine or tryptophan. The order of the fields is J gene, D gene, clone size, V gene, CDR3 protein, CDR3 DNA. A D gene is named only where the DNA matches it firmly. For some rows the clone size is stated as once, few or many, or as a class when expanded; others skip it.

>TRBJ2-7|NA|NA|TRBV7-8
CASSLYGSPEQYF
TGCGCCAGCAGCTTATATGGGAGTCCGGAGCAGTACTTC
>TRBJ1-1|NA|many|TRBV19
CASRVLLHSGTEAFF
TGTGCCAGTAGAGTATTGTTACACTCCGGCACTGAAGCTTTCTTT
>TRBJ1-5|TRBD1|NA|TRBV7-2
CASSTTGTGTYEHF
TGTGCCAGCAGCACGACCGGGACAGGGACCTACGAGCATTTT
>TRBJ1-1|NA|NA|TRBV12-3/TRBV12-4
CASPEGQNTEAFF
TGTGCCAGTCCGGAGGGGCAGAACACTGAAGCTTTCTTT
>TRBJ1-2|NA|NA|TRBV29-1
CSPRAVANYGYTF
TGCAGTCCGAGAGCTGTAGCTAACTATGGCTACACCTTC
>TRBJ2-6|NA|NA|TRBV2
CASSATSGANVLTF
TGTGCCAGCAGTGCCACTAGCGGGGCCAACGTCCTGACTTTC
>TRBJ2-7|TRBD2|NA|TRBV27
CASSLSGLATYEQYF
TGTGCCAGCAGTTTATCGGGACTAGCAACCTACGAGCAGTACTTC
>TRBJ1-1|NA|many|TRBV20-1
CSGRGGMNTEAFF
TGCAGTGGCCGTGGGGGGATGAACACTGAAGCTTTCTTT
>TRBJ2-2|TRBD2|NA|TRBV7-9
CASSLARAGGLLRNTGELFF
TGTGCCAGCAGCTTAGCGCGAGCGGGAGGGCTCCTAAGGAACACCGGGGAGCTGTTTTTT
>TRBJ2-3|TRBD1|NA|TRBV24-1
CASTAPGQNTDTQYF
TGTGCCAGCACAGCACCGGGACAGAACACAGATACGCAGTATTTT
>TRBJ1-4|NA|many|TRBV5-1
CASSLRASRDEKLFF
TGCGCCAGCAGCTTGAGGGCCAGTAGGGATGAAAAACTGTTTTTT
>TRBJ2-1|TRBD2|NA|TRBV7-9
CASSLSTSDHEGQFF
TGTGCCAGCAGCTTATCAACTAGCGACCATGAGGGGCAGTTCTTC
>TRBJ1-1|TRBD1|many|TRBV12-5
CASGLFPVGQGKQDTEAFF
TGTGCTAGTGGTTTGTTCCCCGTGGGACAGGGCAAACAAGACACTGAAGCTTTCTTT
>TRBJ2-7|TRBD2|few|TRBV7-8
CASTSWEGRVFF
TGTGCCAGCACCTCGTGGGAGGGGCGTGTGTTCTTC
>TRBJ1-1|NA|many|TRBV11-2
CASSLARRMNTEAFF
TGTGCCAGCAGCTTAGCGCGCAGGATGAACACTGAAGCTTTCTTT
>TRBJ2-3|NA|NA|TRBV20-1
CSARVSPVTDTQYF
TGCAGTGCTAGAGTCAGTCCAGTTACAGATACGCAGTATTTT
>TRBJ1-2|TRBD1|NA|TRBV6-2/TRBV6-3
CASNEWDRGDGYGYTF
TGTGCCAGCAACGAATGGGACAGGGGCGATGGCTATGGCTACACCTTC
>TRBJ2-6|NA|NA|TRBV24-1
CATSDPSRESGANVLTF
TGTGCCACCAGTGATCCCTCGCGGGAATCTGGGGCCAACGTCCTGACTTTC
>TRBJ1-4|TRBD1|many|TRBV19
CASSNRGGVLNEKLFF
TGTGCCAGTAGTAACAGGGGAGGGGTTCTTAATGAAAAACTGTTTTTT
>TRBJ1-4|NA|NA|TRBV12-3/TRBV12-4
CASSLRAQGEKLFF
TGTGCCAGCAGTTTACGGGCCCAGGGGGAAAAACTGTTTTTT
>TRBJ2-7|TRBD2|many|TRBV27
CASSLGLAESSYEQYF
TGTGCCAGCAGTTTAGGCCTAGCGGAGAGCTCCTACGAGCAGTACTTC
>TRBJ2-7|TRBD1|many|TRBV20-1
CSAKGTVRYEQYF
TGCAGTGCTAAAGGGACAGTTAGGTACGAGCAGTACTTC
>TRBJ2-2|TRBD1|once|TRBV29-1
CSVEWTGGDGELFF
TGCAGCGTTGAGTGGACAGGGGGGGACGGGGAGCTGTTTTTT
>TRBJ1-3|NA|few|TRBV14
CASSQSWSSLSGNTIYF
TGTGCCAGCAGCCAATCTTGGTCGTCCCTCTCTGGAAACACCATATATTTT
>TRBJ1-2|NA|NA|TRBV9
CASSVSFGLPPGYTF
TGTGCCAGCAGCGTTAGCTTTGGGCTACCCCCTGGCTACACCTTC
>TRBJ2-3|NA|few|TRBV29-1
CSVGASVATDTQYF
TGCAGCGTTGGGGCTAGCGTGGCCACAGATACGCAGTATTTT
>TRBJ2-2|NA|NA|TRBV20-1
CSARDQSGELFF
TGCAGTGCTAGAGACCAGTCAGGGGAGCTGTTTTTT
>TRBJ1-4|NA|many|TRBV13
CASSLAPTNEKLFF
TGTGCCAGCAGCTTAGCCCCTACTAATGAAAAACTGTTTTTT
>TRBJ2-5|NA|NA|TRBV24-1
CATSAGSSQETQYF
TGTGCCACCAGTGCCGGTTCTAGCCAAGAGACCCAGTACTTC